This TCR beta chain derives from a study of stem cell transplantation in POMP-related autoinflammatory disease. Study-wide context: The study hypothesized thymoproteasome defects skew the TRB repertoire via impaired CD8+ selection. Before transplant: CD4+ naive skewing, low CD8+ proportions, reduced cytokine secretion.

Details on this clone: Its matching antigen is unknown.

Germline values: CDR1 SGHAT, CDR2 FQNNGV. The CDR3 is 12 amino acids. Trimming removed 6 bases at V and 1 base at J, with 7 bases between. General observations from the study: Unique TRB V-J gene pairings were limited in number in patients with PRAID.

The assay was immunoSEQ multiplex PCR, and TCRdb's table has in-frame clones only and misses some. Seen here are some 70,000 clones, roughly 90% observed once, and the top ten hold around 0.72%. The source is a human patient with POMP-related autoinflammation and immune dysregulation (PRAID). The graft donor may account for some of the T cells. Here the sequenced sample was CD4+ T cells from PBMCs, taken after stem cell transplantation. This chain links TRBV11-2 with TRBJ2-7; D gene ambiguous. CDR3 loop: CASSRHSYEQYV. The CDR3 nucleotides are TGTGCCAGCAGTAGACATTCCTACGAGCAGTACGTC.